This is a list of T cell receptor beta chains from one sample in a study of blood T cells in healthy people across ages. From the 5' RACE reads, TCRdb called clonotypes with MiXCR, one entry per CDR3 protein. The table lists hundreds of thousands of distinct CDR3 sequences, around 43% of them singletons. The sequenced sample consisted of blood. These receptors originate from a man older than 75 in good health. CDR3s include the opening cysteine and the closing phenylalanine or tryptophan. D genes are given only for firm matches. The size of a clone is reported for some rows only, either as once, few or many, or as a class for expanded clones.

>few|TRBJ2-2|TRBD2|TRBV9
TGTGCCAGCAGCCCTAGACTAGCCTCGGAGGCCGGGGAGCTGTTTTTT
CASSPRLASEAGELFF
>-|TRBJ2-2|-|TRBV7-9
TGTGCCAGCAGCTTACCGAAGGGTGAGACCGGGGAGCTGTTTTTT
CASSLPKGETGELFF
>-|TRBJ1-6|TRBD1|TRBV5-1
TGCGCCAGCAGGACAGGGGTCAATTCACCCCTCCACTTT
CASRTGVNSPLHF
>-|TRBJ2-7|TRBD2|TRBV20-1
TGCAGTGCTAGAGATCGCGGGAGGTCCTACGAGCAGTACTTC
CSARDRGRSYEQYF
>few|TRBJ2-1|-|TRBV3-1
TGTGCCAGCAGCCGGCGGGGACAGCCCGGGTGGAATGAGCAGTTCTTC
CASSRRGQPGWNEQFF
>-|TRBJ2-7|TRBD1|TRBV6-5
TGTGCCAGCAGTGCGGACAGGGCCAGAGAGCAGTACTTC
CASSADRAREQYF
>-|TRBJ1-5|TRBD1|TRBV6-2/TRBV6-3
TGTGCCAGCAGACGGGGACAGAGCGGGCAGCCCCAGCATTTT
CASRRGQSGQPQHF
>few|TRBJ1-2|TRBD1|TRBV29-1
TGCAGCGTTGAAGATAGCGGGACAGTTAACTATGGCTACACCTTC
CSVEDSGTVNYGYTF
>-|TRBJ2-1|-|TRBV5-1
TGCGCCAGCAGCACCTTTTCAGGTGAGCAGTTCTTC
CASSTFSGEQFF
>-|TRBJ2-1|TRBD2|TRBV6-2/TRBV6-3
TGTGCCAGCGCTCCCGAACTAGCGACATACAATGAGCAGTTCTTC
CASAPELATYNEQFF